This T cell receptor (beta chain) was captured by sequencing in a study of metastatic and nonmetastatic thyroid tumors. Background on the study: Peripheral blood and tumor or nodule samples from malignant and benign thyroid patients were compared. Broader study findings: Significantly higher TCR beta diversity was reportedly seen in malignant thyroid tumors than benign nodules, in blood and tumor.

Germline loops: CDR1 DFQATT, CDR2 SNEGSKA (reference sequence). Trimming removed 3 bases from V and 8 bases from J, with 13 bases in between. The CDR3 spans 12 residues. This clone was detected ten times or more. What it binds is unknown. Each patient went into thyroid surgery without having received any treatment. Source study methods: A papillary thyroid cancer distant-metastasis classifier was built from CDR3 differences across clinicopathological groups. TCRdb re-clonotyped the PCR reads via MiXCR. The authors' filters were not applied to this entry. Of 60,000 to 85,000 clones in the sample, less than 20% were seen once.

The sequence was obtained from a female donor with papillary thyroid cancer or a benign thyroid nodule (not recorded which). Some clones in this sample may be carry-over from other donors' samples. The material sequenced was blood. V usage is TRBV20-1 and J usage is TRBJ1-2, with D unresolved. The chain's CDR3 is CSASVRLQGYTF. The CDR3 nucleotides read TGCAGTGCTAGCGTCAGGCTGCAGGGCTACACCTTC.